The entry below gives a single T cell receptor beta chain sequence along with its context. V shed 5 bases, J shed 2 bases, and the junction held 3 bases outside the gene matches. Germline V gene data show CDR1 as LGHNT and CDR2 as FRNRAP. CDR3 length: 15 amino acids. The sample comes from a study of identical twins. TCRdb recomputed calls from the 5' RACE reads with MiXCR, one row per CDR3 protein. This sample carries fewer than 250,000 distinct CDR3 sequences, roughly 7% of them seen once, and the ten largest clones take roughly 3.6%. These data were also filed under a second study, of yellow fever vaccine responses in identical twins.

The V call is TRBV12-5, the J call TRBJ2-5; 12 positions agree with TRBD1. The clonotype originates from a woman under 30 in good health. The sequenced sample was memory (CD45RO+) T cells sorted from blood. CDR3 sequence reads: CASGAGQGAQETQYF. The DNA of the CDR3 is TGTGCTAGTGGTGCGGGACAGGGGGCTCAAGAGACCCAGTACTTC.